This T cell receptor beta chain stems from a study of T cell changes during pregnancy in multiple sclerosis. Sequencing used immunoSEQ multiplex PCR; TCRdb keeps in-frame clones, though not all of them. This table has some 40,000 clones, roughly 91% appearing once. V dropped 1 base and J dropped 2 bases, with 12 bases sitting between them. The CDR3 totals 15 residues. Germline values: CDR1 SGHRS, CDR2 YFSETQ. This chain connects TRBV5-1 to TRBJ2-5; D might be TRBD1 (6 bases). This sample comprised CD4+ T cells from peripheral blood mononuclear cells, obtained in the first trimester of pregnancy. This TCR was recovered from a female donor with multiple sclerosis, enrolled in a pregnancy study. CDR3 nucleotides: TGCGCCAGCAGCTTGACAGGGAGTTATCAAGAGACCCAGTACTTC. Its protein is CASSLTGSYQETQYF.